The 30 T cell receptor beta chains in this list originate from one sample, sequenced in a study of cytomegalovirus exposure and HLA in healthy donors. Both 60 Vbeta primers and 13 Jbeta primers went into the PCR. Clones were sequenced by immunoSEQ multiplex PCR, and TCRdb holds only the in-frame ones, with some missing. The table shows 100,000 to 150,000 clones, with under 80% occurring only once. Input material: PBMCs. These receptors originate from a woman aged 60-70 years in good health and CMV-seropositive.

The chain has TRBV5-1 and TRBJ2-7; no firm D call. CDR1 and CDR2 from the germline V gene are SGHRS and YFSETQ. The CDR3 length is 14 residues. Between the trimmed V and J ends, which lost 0 bases and 1 base, there was a span of 8 bases. This CDR3 is CASSLVQQSYEQYF. The CDR3 coding sequence is TGCGCCAGCAGCTTGGTGCAACAATCCTACGAGCAGTACTTC.

The chain links TRBV6-6 to TRBJ2-1; TRBD1 aligns across 12 bases. J gave up 7 bases and V 2 bases, and 6 bases lay outside the gene matches. Germline CDR1 reads MNHNY; CDR2 reads SVGAGI (reference sequence). The CDR3 consists of 16 residues. CDR3 loop: CASSYAGQGAYNEQFF. The DNA for the CDR3 is TGTGCCAGCAGTTACGCGGGACAGGGGGCTTATAATGAGCAGTTCTTC.

This clone was detected a few times. The V and J genes are TRBV7-2 and TRBJ2-3, with D perhaps TRBD2 (7 bases). The V and J ends lost 3 bases and 5 bases respectively, with 15 bases between them. The germline V gene encodes CDR1 SGHTA and CDR2 FQGNSA. This CDR3 contains 15 residues. CDR3 region: CASSFEGGGGDTQYF. CDR3 nucleotide sequence: TGTGCCAGCAGCTTTGAGGGGGGGGGTGGAGATACGCAGTATTTT.

The chain couples TRBV5-1 to TRBJ1-2, with TRBD1 matching over 7 bases. The germline V gene encodes CDR1 SGHRS and CDR2 YFSETQ. The CDR3 is 15 residues long. V gave up 0 bases and J gave up 2 bases; unmatched junction bases: 4. CDR3 DNA: TGCGCCAGCAGCTTGGGGACAGGACCAAACTATGGCTACACCTTC. Protein: CASSLGTGPNYGYTF. Combining the CDR3 with reference TRBV5-1 and TRBJ1-2 gives the whole variable domain KAGVTQTPRYLIKTRGQQVTLSCSPISGHRSVSWYQQTPGQGLQFLFEYFSETQRNKGNFPGRFSGRQFSNSRSEMNVSTLELGDSALYLCASSLGTGPNYGYTFGSGTRLTVV.

The CDR3 protein is CASSVEIGAGNDGYTF. CDR3 coding DNA: TGTGCCAGCAGCGTAGAAATAGGGGCGGGGAATGATGGCTACACCTTC. The chain links TRBV9 to TRBJ1-2, with D perhaps matching TRBD1 (5 bases). The CDR3 contains 16 residues. V gave up 0 bases and J gave up 6 bases, with 18 bases separating them. The germline CDR1 and CDR2 sequences are SGDLS and YYNGEE.

The chain joins TRBV28 to TRBJ1-1, with 8 bases matching TRBD1. Trimming took 6 bases from V and 1 from J; bases not matched to a gene: 4. The CDR3 totals 14 residues. Per germline, CDR1 MDHEN and CDR2 SYDVKM. Here the CDR3 reads CASRSGQENTEAFF. The CDR3 DNA reads TGTGCCAGCAGGTCGGGACAGGAGAACACTGAAGCTTTCTTT.

The chain has TRBV5-1 and TRBJ2-7, with 7 bases aligning to TRBD1. J gave up 2 bases and V 2 bases, and 7 bases lay outside the gene matches. The CDR3 covers 15 residues. The germline V gene encodes CDR1 SGHRS and CDR2 YFSETQ. The CDR3: CASSLLYTGAYEQYF. In DNA, the CDR3 is TGCGCCAGCAGCTTACTATATACAGGGGCCTACGAGCAGTACTTC.

V gene TRBV30 combines with J gene TRBJ1-2, with 7 bases lining up with TRBD1. Unmatched junction bases numbered 5, after V lost 5 bases and J lost 8 bases. The CDR3 has 11 amino acids. Per the germline V gene, CDR1 is GTSNPN and CDR2 is SVGIG (reference sequence). CDR3: CAWGTARGYTF. The CDR3 DNA reads as TGTGCCTGGGGGACAGCCCGCGGCTACACCTTC.

This chain links TRBV27 with TRBJ2-5; TRBD2 agrees at 8 bases. Germline loops: CDR1 MNHEY, CDR2 SMNVEV (reference sequence). V gave up 5 bases and J gave up 7 bases; unmatched junction bases: 15. The CDR3 sequence is 16 residues long. The CDR3 DNA reads TGTGCCAGCAGTCAAACCGGGAGGGGGATGGATCCGACCCAGTACTTC. Translating gives CASSQTGRGMDPTQYF.

CDR3 loop: CASSYSTEGRYEQYF. In nucleotides, the CDR3 is TGTGCCAGCAGTTACTCGACGGAAGGGAGGTACGAGCAGTACTTC. The gene calls are TRBV6-6 and TRBJ2-5; tentative D call: TRBD2 (6 bases). The closer fit of TRBJ2-7 to the DNA end suggests the J call may be wrong. This CDR3 spans 15 amino acids. In germline, CDR1 is MNHNY, CDR2 SVGAGI (reference sequence).

This clone was found a few times. CDR3 nucleotides: TGTGCCTGGAGCTCTGGGGGAGGCAATGAGCAGTTCTTC. This codes for CAWSSGGGNEQFF. V gene TRBV30 combines with J gene TRBJ2-1; maybe TRBD2 (6 bases). Germline loops: CDR1 GTSNPN, CDR2 SVGIG (reference sequence). The V end lost 3 bases, the J end lost 6 bases, and 12 bases lay between the germline ends. This CDR3 is built from 13 residues. Filled out from reference TRBV30 and TRBJ2-1, the complete variable domain reads SQTIHQWPATLVQPVGSPLSLECTVEGTSNPNLYWYRQAAGRGLQLLFYSVGIGQISSEVPQNLSASRPQDRQFILSSKKLLLSDSGFYLCAWSSGGGNEQFFGPGTRLTVL.

The CDR3, as DNA: TGTGCCAGCTCAGCCCGGGACAGGGGGCCGACGACTAATGAAAAACTGTTTTTT. Translated: CASSARDRGPTTNEKLFF. V gene TRBV18 combines with J gene TRBJ1-4, with 12 bases that match TRBD1. The CDR3 runs 18 residues. Germline-derived CDR1 and CDR2 are KGHSH and LQKENI. After removal of 5 bases from V and 2 bases from J, the junction contained 9 bases not matched to a gene.

The chain carries TRBV7-2 and TRBJ2-2; D unresolved. Germline V gives CDR1 SGHTA, CDR2 FQGNSA. The CDR3 runs to 14 residues. Trimming removed 4 bases at V and 4 bases at J, with 10 bases between. CDR3 amino acids: CASSSRSVTGELFF. For the CDR3, the DNA is TGTGCCAGCAGCTCTAGAAGCGTCACCGGGGAGCTGTTTTTT.

The chain is built from TRBV29-1 and TRBJ2-5; D might be TRBD2 (5 bases). Germline CDR1 SQVTM, CDR2 ANQGSEA. The CDR3 sequence is 12 residues long. Trimming took 3 bases from V and 4 from J, leaving 9 bases between them. The chain's CDR3 is CSVEIRGETQYF. The CDR3 nucleotides read TGCAGCGTTGAGATCCGGGGAGAGACCCAGTACTTC.

The chain carries TRBV6-5 and TRBJ2-7, with a weak D call TRBD2 (5 bases). The CDR3 loop spans 15 amino acids. With 6 bases removed from V and 3 bases from J, the gap between germline ends came to 18 bases. Germline V CDR1 and CDR2: MNHEY, SVGAGI. CDR3 sequence (DNA): TGTGCCAGCAGGCGTTTAGACGGCCGGGGCTACGAGCAGTACTTC. Protein sequence: CASRRLDGRGYEQYF.

CDR3 sequence: CATSPSPNDYEQYF. For the CDR3, the DNA is TGTGCCACCAGTCCGAGCCCCAATGACTACGAGCAGTACTTC. The chain combines TRBV15 with TRBJ2-7; D remains unclear. Germline V lookup: CDR1 LNHNV, CDR2 YYDKDF (reference sequence). Between the trimmed V and J ends, which lost 6 bases and 3 bases, there was a span of 15 bases. The CDR3 spans 14 residues.

The sample holds a few counts of this clone. This chain connects TRBV7-2 to TRBJ2-2; 8 positions match TRBD2. Germline V CDR1 and CDR2: SGHTA, FQGNSA. The trim removed 4 bases at V and 5 bases at J, leaving 12 bases unmatched. CDR3 length: 17 residues. The CDR3 region is CASSSQGGGSETGELFF. The CDR3 DNA is TGTGCCAGCAGCTCCCAGGGCGGGGGGTCCGAAACCGGGGAGCTGTTTTTT.

This chain joins TRBV6-5 and TRBJ1-5; D not certain. Germline CDR1 and CDR2: MNHEY and SVGAGI. This CDR3 contains 15 residues. Between the trimmed V and J ends, which lost 2 bases and 1 base, there was a span of 9 bases. The CDR3 protein is CASSYPRGSNQPQHF. The DNA of the CDR3 is TGTGCCAGCAGTTACCCCCGAGGCAGCAATCAGCCCCAGCATTTT.

The chain has TRBV6-5 and TRBJ2-7; 7 bases agree with TRBD1. There are 15 residues in the CDR3. Losses at the gene ends were 2 bases for V and 4 bases for J; bases not matched to a gene: 8. Germline V lookup: CDR1 MNHEY, CDR2 SVGAGI. The CDR3 nucleotides are TGTGCCAGCAGTTACGCACCGGGACAGCAATACGAGCAGTACTTC. Translation: CASSYAPGQQYEQYF.

This rearrangement joins TRBV9 to TRBJ1-6, with D hard to call. The CDR3 is 16 residues long. V lost 4 bases and J lost 8, with 19 bases in between. Per germline, CDR1 SGDLS and CDR2 YYNGEE. CDR3 bases: TGTGCCAGCAGCCTCCGGGCGGGCATAACAGATTCACCCCTCCACTTT. Protein product: CASSLRAGITDSPLHF.

The DNA for the CDR3 is TGTGCCACACAGGGGTCTACCTACGAGCAGTACTTC. This codes for CATQGSTYEQYF. V is TRBV6-6 and J is TRBJ2-7; 7 bases are a match to TRBD1. Losses at the gene ends were 10 bases for V and 2 bases for J; bases not matched to a gene: 5. Per germline, CDR1 MNHNY and CDR2 SVGAGI (reference sequence). The CDR3 has 12 residues.

This chain joins TRBV6-5 and TRBJ2-3; 8 nucleotides match TRBD1. The V and J ends lost 2 bases and 6 bases, in that order; junction bases with no gene match: 10. CDR3 length: 16 residues. Germline-derived CDR1 and CDR2 are MNHEY and SVGAGI. In DNA form, the CDR3 reads TGTGCCAGCAGTTACACGACAGGGGCCAACCTGGATACGCAGTATTTT. Protein sequence: CASSYTTGANLDTQYF.

The chain uses TRBV2 and TRBJ2-5, with D possibly TRBD1 on 6 matching bases. This CDR3 is built from 11 residues. V lost 2 bases and J lost 10, with 8 bases in between. Germline V CDR1 and CDR2: SNHLY, FYNNEI. Here the CDR3 DNA reads TGTGCCAGCAGTGAATACAGGGACCAGTACTTC. Its translation: CASSEYRDQYF.

This clone was recorded a few times. The V gene is TRBV7-9, the J gene TRBJ2-1; TRBD2 agrees at 14 bases. V was clipped by 1 base and J by 10 bases; unmatched bases: 6. The CDR3 contains 16 residues. Germline CDR1 and CDR2: SEHNR and FQNEAQ (reference sequence). The CDR3 nucleotides read TGTGCCAGCAGCTTAGACGGGACTAGCGGGAGTCGGGAGCAGTTCTTC. Residues: CASSLDGTSGSREQFF.

The V call is TRBV5-6, the J call TRBJ2-7, with no clear D. This CDR3 contains 11 residues. In germline, CDR1 is SGHDT, CDR2 YYEEEE. Trimming took 2 bases from V and 7 from J, leaving 7 bases between them. CDR3 sequence reads: CASSFAQEQYF. CDR3 DNA: TGTGCCAGCAGCTTCGCACAGGAGCAGTACTTC.

This clone was counted only a few times. V is TRBV27 and J is TRBJ2-3; possible D gene TRBD1, 5 bases. Trimming shortened V by 0 bases and J by 8 bases, and 9 bases separated the two germline ends. This CDR3 is built from 13 residues. From germline, CDR1 is MNHEY and CDR2 SMNVEV (reference sequence). CDR3 region: CASSLSSRVTQYF. CDR3 in DNA: TGTGCCAGCAGTTTATCGTCCAGGGTTACGCAGTATTTT.

CDR3 in amino acids: CASSLDSGEGETQYF. CDR3 nucleotides: TGTGCCAGCAGCTTAGATTCGGGGGAAGGGGAGACCCAGTACTTC. This sequence joins TRBV7-2 and TRBJ2-5; weak D call: TRBD2 (6 bases). The CDR3 contains 15 residues. Germline CDR1 SGHTA, CDR2 FQGNSA. V was shortened by 1 base and J by 5 bases, with 14 bases between the two germline ends.

The chain links TRBV27 to TRBJ1-4, with TRBD1 as a possible D gene (6 bases). V gave up 5 bases and J gave up 7 bases, with 17 bases separating them. Per germline, CDR1 MNHEY and CDR2 SMNVEV (reference sequence). The CDR3 is 15 residues long. As DNA, the CDR3 is TGTGCCAGCAGTGCGTACAGGGATGGGGGTGAAAAACTGTTTTTT. It encodes CASSAYRDGGEKLFF.

The chain is built from TRBV4-3 and TRBJ2-1, with 13 bases matching TRBD2. The CDR3 loop spans 18 amino acids. Per germline, CDR1 LGHNA and CDR2 YSLEER. J gave up 0 bases and V 1 base, and 3 bases lay outside the gene matches. CDR3 bases: TGCGCCAGCAGCCAAGGGGGACTAGCGGGACCCTCCTACAATGAGCAGTTCTTC. This codes for CASSQGGLAGPSYNEQFF.

The chain combines TRBV18 with TRBJ1-5; the match to TRBD1 covers 9 bases. This CDR3 has 16 amino acids. J was trimmed by 3 bases and V by 2 bases; bases with no gene match: 5. Germline lookup yields CDR1 KGHSH and CDR2 LQKENI. DNA of the CDR3: TGTGCCAGCTCACCAGTAACAGGGGGCACCAATCAGCCCCAGCATTTT. Translating gives CASSPVTGGTNQPQHF. Variable domain in full (rest from reference TRBV18 and TRBJ1-5): NAGVMQNPRHLVRRRGQEARLRCSPMKGHSHVYWYRQLPEEGLKFMVYLQKENIIDESGMPKERFSAEFPKEGPSILRIQQVVRGDSAAYFCASSPVTGGTNQPQHFGDGTRLSIL.